This T cell receptor beta chain was found in a study of cytomegalovirus exposure and HLA in healthy donors listed by TCRdb under 2017. For the study in its entirety: A later analysis indicated that the 120 validation repertoires were generated on the platform also employed for the 666 repertoires of the first cohort. A separate validation cohort of 100 to 150 different subjects was used in addition to the roughly 670-subject first cohort. The study combined high-throughput TCR immunosequencing, statistical association of individual TCRs with disease status, and machine learning to predict cytomegalovirus infection status. The study aimed to test whether signatures of past pathogen exposure could be identified by cataloging public T cell receptors.

Taken from the germline V gene, the CDR1 and CDR2 loops are SGHDN and FVKESK. The V and J ends are trimmed by 1 base and 0 bases, leaving 9 bases between them. The cysteine opens and the phenylalanine closes a CDR3 of 15 amino acids. Only the CDR3 DNA stays, 45 bases, in frame from base 1. Comments on this clone: Its antigen is currently not known. No qualities accompany the bases; no much larger clone lies one base away.

Separate from the roughly 650-subject first cohort, the validation cohort of 90 to 150 subjects was the group to which the donors belonged. The library was generated by the immunoSEQ multiplex PCR assay. Per the original workflow: A statistical classification framework was developed to diagnose cytomegalovirus status using the catalog of TCR beta chain sequences. In its TCRdb copy, this immuneACCESS table keeps in-frame sequences only and misses some clones. Where compared with another copy, unresolved V genes explain less than half of these, and the others have no known cause. That table is the source of V, J and clone size, and D and trimming were worked out from the DNA. This sample comprises roughly 65,000 clones, roughly 94% of them detected only once. The ten largest clones add up to about 4.3% of the sample. Results the study describes overall, beyond this receptor: A later analysis found that TCRs clustered in the first cohort also tended to co-occur in the roughly 120 validation repertoires, with 94% of cluster scores above 0. A later analysis lacked HLA typing for the validation cohort, so it scored co-occurrence in that cohort across all 120 or so repertoires. In vitro tests confirmed that a few of the cytomegalovirus-associated TCR beta chains recognize cytomegalovirus antigens. In both the original and validation cohorts, the classifier was reported to diagnose cytomegalovirus status with high specificity and sensitivity. While some public TCRs were present in many individuals, most TCR sequences turned up only very rarely across donors. The study gave a list of about 160 TCR beta chains associated with cytomegalovirus. It was suggested by the authors that the approach could potentially be generalized to other disease states and immunological phenotypes.

The sequence joins TRBV14 to TRBJ1-1; the D gene lacks a confident call. Sequencing was performed on PBMCs. This receptor was taken from a man aged 18 to 30 in good health and CMV-seropositive. CDR3 sequence: CASSQVGGMNTEAFF. The DNA sequence is TGTGCCAGCAGCCAAGTCGGCGGGATGAACACTGAAGCTTTCTTT.